Below, one T cell receptor beta chain is given with its context. Its specificity is not known. These data originate in a study of OX40 agonist ivuxolimab in advanced cancers. The wider study: As their treatment, patients were administered ivuxolimab, an agonistic anti-OX40 (CD134) antibody. Study-level findings and limits: On average, CD8+ T cells had more expanded clones than CD4+.

V gave up 5 bases and J gave up 4 bases, with 17 bases separating them. This CDR3 is built from 16 residues. The V gene's germline CDR1 is SGHTA and CDR2 FQGTGA. TCRdb keeps only in-frame clones here, not all; method: immunoSEQ multiplex PCR. This repertoire shows some 43,000 clones, around 87% found once; its top ten account for roughly a third. The chain joins TRBV7-3 to TRBJ2-2; D possibly corresponds to TRBD2 (5 bases). This sample comprised CD4+ or CD8+ T cells sorted from blood, obtained in a trial of the OX40 agonist ivuxolimab. This clonotype originated in an adult with an advanced solid tumor such as melanoma, head and neck, liver or kidney cancer. The CDR3 region has the DNA TGTGCCAGCAGCCTGCGCCATAGAGAGGGCACCGGGGAGCTGTTTTTT. Translating it yields CASSLRHREGTGELFF.